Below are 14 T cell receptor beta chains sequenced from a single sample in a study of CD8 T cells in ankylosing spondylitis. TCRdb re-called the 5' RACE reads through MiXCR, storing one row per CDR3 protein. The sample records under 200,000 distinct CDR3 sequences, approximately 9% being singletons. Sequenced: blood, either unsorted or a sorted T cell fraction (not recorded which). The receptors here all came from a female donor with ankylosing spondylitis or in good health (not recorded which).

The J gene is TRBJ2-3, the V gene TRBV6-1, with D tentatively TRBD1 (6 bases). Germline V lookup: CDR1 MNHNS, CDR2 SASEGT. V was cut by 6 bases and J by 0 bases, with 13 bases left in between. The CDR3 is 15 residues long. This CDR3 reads CASRKSGDSTDTQYF. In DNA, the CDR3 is TGTGCCAGCAGAAAGTCAGGGGACAGCACAGATACGCAGTATTTT.

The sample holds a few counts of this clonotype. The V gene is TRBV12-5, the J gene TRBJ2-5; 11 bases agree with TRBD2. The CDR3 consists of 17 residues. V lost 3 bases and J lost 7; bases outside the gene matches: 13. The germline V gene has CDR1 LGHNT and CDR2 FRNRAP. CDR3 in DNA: TGTGCTAGTGGTTTTCAACTAGCGGGAGACCTACGGGGGACCCAGTACTTC. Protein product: CASGFQLAGDLRGTQYF.

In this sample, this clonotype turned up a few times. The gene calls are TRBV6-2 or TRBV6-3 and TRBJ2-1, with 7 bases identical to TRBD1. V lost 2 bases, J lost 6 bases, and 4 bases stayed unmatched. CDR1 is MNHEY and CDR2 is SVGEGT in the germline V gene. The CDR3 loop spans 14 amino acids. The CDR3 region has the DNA TGTGCCAGCAGTTACGAGGGACAGATCAATGAGCAGTTCTTC. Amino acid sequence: CASSYEGQINEQFF.

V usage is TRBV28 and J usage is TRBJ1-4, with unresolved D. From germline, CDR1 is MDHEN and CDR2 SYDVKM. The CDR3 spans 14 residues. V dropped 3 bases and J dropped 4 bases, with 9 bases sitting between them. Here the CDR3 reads CASSLSRDNEKLFF. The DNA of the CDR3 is TGTGCCAGCAGTTTGAGTAGGGATAATGAAAAACTGTTTTTT. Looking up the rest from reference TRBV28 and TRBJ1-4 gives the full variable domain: DVKVTQSSRYLVKRTGEKVFLECVQDMDHENMFWYRQDPGLGLRLIYFSYDVKMKEKGDIPEGYSVSREKKERFSLILESASTNQTSMYLCASSLSRDNEKLFFGSGTQLSVL.

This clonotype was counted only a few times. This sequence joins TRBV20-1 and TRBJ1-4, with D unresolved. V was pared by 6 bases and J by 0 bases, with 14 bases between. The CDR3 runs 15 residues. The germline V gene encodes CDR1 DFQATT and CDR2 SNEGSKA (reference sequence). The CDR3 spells CSAREVGATNEKLFF. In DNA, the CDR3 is TGCAGTGCCCGGGAGGTCGGCGCAACTAATGAAAAACTGTTTTTT.

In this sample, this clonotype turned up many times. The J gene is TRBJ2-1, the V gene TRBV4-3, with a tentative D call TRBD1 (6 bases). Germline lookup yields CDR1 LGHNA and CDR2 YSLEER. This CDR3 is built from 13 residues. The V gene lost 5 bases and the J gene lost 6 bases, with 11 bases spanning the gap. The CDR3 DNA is TGCGCCAGCAGCGCCACAGGGTTCAATGAGCAGTTCTTC. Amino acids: CASSATGFNEQFF.

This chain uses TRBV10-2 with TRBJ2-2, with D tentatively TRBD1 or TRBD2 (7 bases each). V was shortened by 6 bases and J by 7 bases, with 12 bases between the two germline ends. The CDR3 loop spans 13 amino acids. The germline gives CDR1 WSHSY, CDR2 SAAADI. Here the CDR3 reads CASRAGGGGELFF. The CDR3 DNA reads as TGCGCCAGCAGAGCAGGGGGGGGCGGGGAGCTGTTTTTT.

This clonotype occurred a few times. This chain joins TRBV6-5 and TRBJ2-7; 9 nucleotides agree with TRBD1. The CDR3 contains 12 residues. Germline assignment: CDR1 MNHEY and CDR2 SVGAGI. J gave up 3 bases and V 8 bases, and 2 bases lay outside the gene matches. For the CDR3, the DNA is TGTGCCAGCGGGACAGGGCTCTACGAGCAGTACTTC. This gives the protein CASGTGLYEQYF.

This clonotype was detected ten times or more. CDR3 protein: CASSLEGQGPYNEQFF. The CDR3 DNA reads TGTGCCAGCAGTTTAGAGGGACAGGGACCCTACAATGAGCAGTTCTTC. The V and J genes are TRBV12-3 or TRBV12-4 and TRBJ2-1, with TRBD1 matching 9 bases. The CDR3 extends over 16 amino acids. The ends lost 1 base at V and 2 bases at J; junction bases unmatched: 3.

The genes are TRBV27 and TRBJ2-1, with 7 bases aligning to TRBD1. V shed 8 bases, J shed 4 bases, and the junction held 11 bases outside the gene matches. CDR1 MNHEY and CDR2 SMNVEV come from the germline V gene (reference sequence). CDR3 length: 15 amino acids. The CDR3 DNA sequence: TGTGCCAGCGGACCCGACAGGGTAGCATACAATGAGCAGTTCTTC. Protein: CASGPDRVAYNEQFF.

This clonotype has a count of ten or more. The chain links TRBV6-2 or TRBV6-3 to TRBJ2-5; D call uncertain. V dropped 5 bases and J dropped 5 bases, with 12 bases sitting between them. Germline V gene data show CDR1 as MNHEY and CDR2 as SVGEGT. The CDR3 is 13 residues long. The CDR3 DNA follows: TGTGCCAGCAGTCGGATGGTATGGGAGACCCAGTACTTC. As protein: CASSRMVWETQYF.

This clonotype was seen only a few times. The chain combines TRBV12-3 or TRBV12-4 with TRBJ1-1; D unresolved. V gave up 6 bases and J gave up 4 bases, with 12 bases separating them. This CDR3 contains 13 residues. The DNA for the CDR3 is TGTGCCAGCAGGAACTGGGAGACCACTGAAGCTTTCTTT. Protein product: CASRNWETTEAFF.

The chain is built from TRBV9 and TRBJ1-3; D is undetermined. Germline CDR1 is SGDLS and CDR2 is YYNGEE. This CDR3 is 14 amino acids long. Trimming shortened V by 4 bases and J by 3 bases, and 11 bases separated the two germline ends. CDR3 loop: CASSPSYSGNTIYF. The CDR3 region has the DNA TGTGCCAGCAGCCCCAGCTACAGTGGAAACACCATATATTTT. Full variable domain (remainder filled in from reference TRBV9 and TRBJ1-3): DSGVTQTPKHLITATGQRVTLRCSPRSGDLSVYWYQQSLDQGLQFLIQYYNGEERAKGNILERFSAQQFPDLHSELNLSSLELGDSALYFCASSPSYSGNTIYFGEGSWLTVV.

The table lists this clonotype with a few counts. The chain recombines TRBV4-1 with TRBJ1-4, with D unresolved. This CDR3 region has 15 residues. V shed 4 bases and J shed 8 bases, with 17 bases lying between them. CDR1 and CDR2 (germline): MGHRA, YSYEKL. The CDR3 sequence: CASSLTILAGEKLFF. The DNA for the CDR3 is TGCGCCAGCAGCCTTACGATTCTGGCGGGCGAAAAACTGTTTTTT.